Each of the 17 T cell receptor beta chains below was sequenced from the same sample in a study of vaccination effects on CD4 cells after COVID-19. Their antigens are not known. Sequenced by immunoSEQ multiplex PCR; TCRdb stores in-frame clones only, minus some. This sample has about 47,000 clones, with about 75% found just once. Following 10 days of culture, CD4+ T cells were isolated. Sequenced here: CD4+ T cells from PBMCs cultured without peptide, sampled before COVID-19 vaccination. The receptors come from a human donor who had a prior SARS-CoV-2 infection.

The chain links TRBV2 to TRBJ1-2, with 7 bases lining up with TRBD1. The V and J ends lost 4 bases and 4 bases, in that order; junction bases with no gene match: 3. The CDR3 is made up of 13 amino acids. CDR1 is SNHLY, CDR2 FYNNEI, per germline. As DNA, the CDR3 is TGTGCCAGCAGTGGACAGGGACTCTATGGCTACACCTTC. Translation: CASSGQGLYGYTF.

This clone has a handful of counts. The chain has TRBV5-1 and TRBJ1-2, with TRBD1 as a possible D gene (6 bases). The germline V gene has CDR1 SGHRS and CDR2 YFSETQ. V lost 4 bases and J lost 4, with 14 bases in between. The CDR3 covers 14 residues. Here the CDR3 DNA reads TGCGCCAGCAGCCAACTACAGGGAACCTATGGCTACACCTTC. Amino acids: CASSQLQGTYGYTF.

On this clone itself: At one boundary the junction diverges from the germline segment, which might be a read error. J is TRBJ1-3 and V is TRBV24-1; TRBD1 might be the D (5 bases). CDR1 KGHDR and CDR2 SFDVKD come from the germline V gene. The CDR3 extends over 14 amino acids. This CDR3 is CAPRVWTSFCTIYF. The CDR3 region has the DNA TGTGCCCCCAGAGTTTGGACAAGCTTTTGCACCATATATTTT.

The genes are TRBV5-1 and TRBJ1-1; D is possibly TRBD1 (5 bases). The V gene lost 7 bases and the J gene lost 5 bases, with 24 bases spanning the gap. The CDR3 loop spans 16 amino acids. Germline assignment: CDR1 SGHRS and CDR2 YFSETQ. This chain's CDR3 is CASGYGGSTRGTEAFF. The CDR3 region has the DNA TGCGCCAGCGGGTACGGAGGCAGCACACGGGGGACTGAAGCTTTCTTT.

The chain uses TRBV28 and TRBJ2-7; D unclear. The V end lost 4 bases, the J end lost 2 bases, and 15 bases lay between the germline ends. Germline V lookup: CDR1 MDHEN, CDR2 SYDVKM. The CDR3 extends over 15 amino acids. Here the CDR3 reads CASSSGWRKTYEQYF. CDR3 nucleotide sequence: TGTGCCAGCAGTTCCGGGTGGCGCAAGACCTACGAGCAGTACTTC.

V usage is TRBV11-3 and J usage is TRBJ2-7; D is possibly TRBD1 or TRBD2 (5 bases each). Germline CDR1 is SGHNT and CDR2 is YENEEA. Trimming cost V 4 bases and J 3 bases, with 13 bases left between them. The CDR3 runs 14 residues. The CDR3, as DNA: TGTGCCAGCAGCTCCGGGACCATATTCTACGAGCAGTACTTC. Translating gives CASSSGTIFYEQYF.

This chain uses TRBV7-6 with TRBJ2-1; TRBD2 matches at 10 bases. Germline V lookup: CDR1 SGHVS, CDR2 FNYEAQ. CDR3 length: 16 amino acids. The V segment lost 5 bases and the J segment 4 bases; nucleotides outside the gene matches: 8. CDR3 residues: CASSPRTSGDYNEQFF. The CDR3 region has the DNA TGTGCCAGCAGCCCACGGACTAGCGGAGATTACAATGAGCAGTTCTTC.

This clone has only one observation. This chain links TRBV30 with TRBJ1-1; D might be TRBD1 (5 bases). V was pared by 2 bases and J by 7 bases, with 8 bases between. This CDR3 has 11 residues. Germline values: CDR1 GTSNPN, CDR2 SVGIG (reference sequence). The CDR3 sequence is CAWSWGGEAFF. The CDR3 coding sequence is TGTGCCTGGAGTTGGGGCGGTGAAGCTTTCTTT.

The chain has TRBV30 and TRBJ2-7; D tentatively fits TRBD1 or TRBD2 (5 bases each). The V end was cut by 0 bases, the J end by 2 bases, with 14 bases between. CDR3 length equals 15 residues. Germline V gene lookup returns CDR1 GTSNPN and CDR2 SVGIG (reference sequence). In nucleotides, the CDR3 is TGTGCCTGGAGTGTAGGGGACCCGCATACCTACGAGCAGTACTTC. Translation gives CAWSVGDPHTYEQYF.

The rearrangement joins TRBV4-3 to TRBJ1-6; a weak D match, TRBD1 (5 bases). Trimming cost V 1 base and J 6 bases, with 7 bases left between them. The CDR3 is 14 residues long. Germline lookup yields CDR1 LGHNA and CDR2 YSLEER. CDR3 loop: CASSQGQTNSPLHF. For the CDR3, the DNA is TGCGCCAGCAGCCAAGGACAGACTAATTCACCCCTCCACTTT.

This chain uses TRBV18 with TRBJ1-1; D gene unclear. The CDR3 runs to 14 residues. With 3 bases removed from V and 0 bases from J, the gap between germline ends came to 8 bases. Germline values: CDR1 KGHSH, CDR2 LQKENI. The CDR3 protein is CASSPGGMNTEAFF. The CDR3, as DNA: TGTGCCAGCTCACCGGGCGGGATGAACACTGAAGCTTTCTTT.

This clone occurred a few times. The chain links TRBV7-9 to TRBJ2-4, with 7 bases lining up with TRBD1. The J segment lost 5 bases and the V segment lost 1 base, leaving 11 bases of the junction unmatched. Germline loops: CDR1 SEHNR, CDR2 FQNEAQ (reference sequence). The CDR3 loop spans 17 amino acids. DNA for the CDR3: TGTGCCAGCAGCTTAGGATTTGGCAGGGGGACCCAAAACATTCAGTACTTC. It translates to CASSLGFGRGTQNIQYF.

The J gene is TRBJ2-5, the V gene TRBV27; D is ambiguous. Germline CDR1 is MNHEY and CDR2 is SMNVEV (reference sequence). The CDR3 totals 13 residues. With 9 bases removed from V and 7 bases from J, the gap between germline ends came to 18 bases. The CDR3 here is CASRATGVGTQYF. The CDR3 DNA reads TGTGCCAGTAGGGCGACCGGCGTGGGGACCCAGTACTTC.

The chain recombines TRBV7-2 with TRBJ2-3; possibly TRBD2 for D (7 bases). Germline V gives CDR1 SGHTA, CDR2 FQGNSA. The germline V and J ends were trimmed by 1 base and 5 bases, with 16 bases remaining between them. This CDR3 is built from 16 residues. CDR3: CASSLVGGGAVDTQYF. As DNA, the CDR3 is TGTGCCAGCAGCTTAGTTGGTGGGGGGGCCGTAGATACGCAGTATTTT. Full variable domain (outside the CDR3, taken from reference TRBV7-2 and TRBJ2-3): GAGVSQSPSNKVTEKGKDVELRCDPISGHTALYWYRQSLGQGLEFLIYFQGNSAPDKSGLPSDRFSAERTGGSVSTLTIQRTQQEDSAVYLCASSLVGGGAVDTQYFGPGTRLTVL.

This clone was picked up a small number of times. The chain recombines TRBV20-1 with TRBJ1-2, with TRBD1 matching over 8 bases. The CDR3 sequence is 13 residues long. Germline CDR1 DFQATT, CDR2 SNEGSKA (reference sequence). The V gene end was trimmed by 6 bases and the J gene end by 4 bases; junction bases not matched to a gene: 7. This CDR3 is CSASQGASYGYTF. In nucleotides, the CDR3 is TGCAGTGCGAGTCAGGGGGCCAGCTATGGCTACACCTTC.

V and J are TRBV5-6 and TRBJ1-1; D not certain. V was shortened by 2 bases and J by 0 bases, with 5 bases between the two germline ends. Germline values: CDR1 SGHDT, CDR2 YYEEEE. CDR3 length: 13 amino acids. The CDR3 here is CASSFTLNTEAFF. The CDR3 DNA reads as TGTGCCAGCAGCTTTACCCTGAACACTGAAGCTTTCTTT.

The J gene is TRBJ1-1, the V gene TRBV6-5, with unresolved D. V was trimmed by 2 bases and J by 11 bases, leaving 12 bases between them. The CDR3 length is 12 residues. CDR1 and CDR2 from the germline V gene are MNHEY and SVGAGI. This chain's CDR3 is CASSYPSPGAFF. CDR3 bases: TGTGCCAGCAGTTACCCAAGTCCGGGTGCTTTCTTT.